The 10 T cell receptor beta chains listed next were all sequenced from one sample in a study of beta chain features in type 1 diabetes. These receptors are not linked to any known antigen. Of the isolated RNA, all was reverse transcribed, and so the sequenced material was expressed TCRB transcripts. TCRdb keeps only in-frame clones here, not all; method: immunoSEQ multiplex PCR. The table lists roughly 150,000 clones, 6.5% to 8.5% of them singletons. Study-level results: TCRB CDR3 length was moderately but significantly reduced in all four CD4+ subsets of Type 1 diabetes patients.

Source material: central memory CD4+ T cells from blood. These receptor sequences come from a woman younger than 35 with type 1 diabetes.

This clone was counted between two and nine times. The chain links TRBV7-3 to TRBJ2-5; D possibly corresponds to TRBD2 (6 bases). V was clipped by 5 bases and J by 0 bases, with 13 bases between them. This CDR3 is 15 amino acids long. Germline V gene lookup returns CDR1 SGHTA and CDR2 FQGTGA. In nucleotides, the CDR3 is TGTGCCAGCAGCCTTAGCGGAGCGTACCAAGAGACCCAGTACTTC. Translation: CASSLSGAYQETQYF.

A few counts support this clone. The J gene is TRBJ2-1, the V gene TRBV6-5, with 7 bases identical to TRBD2. This CDR3 is 15 amino acids long. V gave up 0 bases and J gave up 8 bases; unmatched junction bases: 7. The germline V gene has CDR1 MNHEY and CDR2 SVGAGI. In DNA form, the CDR3 reads TGTGCCAGCAGTTACTCGGGACTAAGAAGAGATGAGCAGTTCTTC. Amino acid sequence: CASSYSGLRRDEQFF.

This chain uses TRBV20-1 with TRBJ1-4, with D unclear. V lost 7 bases, J lost 5 bases, and 8 bases lay in between. The germline V gene encodes CDR1 DFQATT and CDR2 SNEGSKA (reference sequence). The CDR3 extends over 11 amino acids. The CDR3 DNA is TGCAGTGGGCGGGTAAATGAAAAACTGTTTTTT. Translation gives CSGRVNEKLFF.

This clone occurred a few times. The chain employs TRBV15 and TRBJ1-4, with a weak D call TRBD1 (5 bases). Trimming removed 8 bases at V and 1 base at J, with 11 bases between. The CDR3 spans 14 residues. Germline V gives CDR1 LNHNV, CDR2 YYDKDF (reference sequence). CDR3: CATSTGGTNEKLFF. The CDR3 bases are TGTGCCACCTCGACGGGGGGAACTAATGAAAAACTGTTTTTT.

The CDR3 region is CSAGGNRQGGFYTEAFF. For the CDR3, the DNA is TGCAGCGCTGGGGGCAACCGACAGGGGGGATTTTACACTGAAGCTTTCTTT. The genes are TRBV29-1 and TRBJ1-1; TRBD1 matches 9 bases. V lost 7 bases and J lost 3; bases outside the gene matches: 18. The CDR3 contains 17 residues. Germline CDR1 is SQVTM and CDR2 is ANQGSEA.

This clone was found a few times. The chain couples TRBV7-8 to TRBJ1-5, with D perhaps TRBD1 (5 bases). The V end lost 2 bases, the J end lost 0 bases, and 11 bases lay between the germline ends. Per the germline V gene, CDR1 is SGHVS and CDR2 is FQNEAQ. This CDR3 is 16 amino acids long. In nucleotides, the CDR3 is TGTGCCAGCAGCTTACCCGGGGGGTATAGCAATCAGCCCCAGCATTTT. It encodes CASSLPGGYSNQPQHF.

This clone was observed a handful of times. CDR3 loop: CASSLEGGMNTEAFF. The CDR3 DNA is TGCGCCAGCAGCTTGGAGGGGGGGATGAACACTGAAGCTTTCTTT. The chain employs TRBV5-1 and TRBJ1-1; TRBD1 might be the D (6 bases). The CDR3 has 15 residues. Trimming took off 0 bases at V and 0 bases at J, with 9 bases between the two ends. Germline loops: CDR1 SGHRS, CDR2 YFSETQ.

The sample holds a few counts of this clone. V usage is TRBV4-2 and J usage is TRBJ2-3; tentatively, D is TRBD2 (5 bases). The CDR3 covers 17 residues. Looked up from germline, CDR1 is LGHNA and CDR2 is YNFKEQ. Trimming left V 3 bases short and J 0 bases short, with 16 bases between. DNA for the CDR3: TGTGCCAGCAGCCATGCCCCGACGGGATCTAGCACAGATACGCAGTATTTT. Protein sequence: CASSHAPTGSSTDTQYF.

This clone came up a few times. The V call is TRBV4-1, the J call TRBJ2-2; no clear D. Trimming took 0 bases from V and 0 from J, leaving 14 bases between them. The length of the CDR3 is 18 residues. The germline CDR1 and CDR2 sequences are MGHRA and YSYEKL. The CDR3 DNA is TGCGCCAGCAGCCAAGACTCGCACTCTTTTACGAACACCGGGGAGCTGTTTTTT. Translating gives CASSQDSHSFTNTGELFF.

V gene TRBV2 combines with J gene TRBJ2-5, with a weak D call TRBD1 (5 bases). With 6 bases removed from V and 7 bases from J, the gap between germline ends came to 9 bases. CDR3 length: 11 amino acids. Germline assignment: CDR1 SNHLY and CDR2 FYNNEI. CDR3: CASSQGGTQYF. Here the CDR3 DNA reads TGTGCCAGCAGCCAGGGCGGGACCCAGTACTTC. Supplemented by reference TRBV2 and TRBJ2-5, the full variable domain reads EPEVTQTPSHQVTQMGQEVILRCVPISNHLYFYWYRQILGQKVEFLVSFYNNEISEKSEIFDDQFSVERPDGSNFTLKIRSTKLEDSAMYFCASSQGGTQYFGPGTRLLVL.